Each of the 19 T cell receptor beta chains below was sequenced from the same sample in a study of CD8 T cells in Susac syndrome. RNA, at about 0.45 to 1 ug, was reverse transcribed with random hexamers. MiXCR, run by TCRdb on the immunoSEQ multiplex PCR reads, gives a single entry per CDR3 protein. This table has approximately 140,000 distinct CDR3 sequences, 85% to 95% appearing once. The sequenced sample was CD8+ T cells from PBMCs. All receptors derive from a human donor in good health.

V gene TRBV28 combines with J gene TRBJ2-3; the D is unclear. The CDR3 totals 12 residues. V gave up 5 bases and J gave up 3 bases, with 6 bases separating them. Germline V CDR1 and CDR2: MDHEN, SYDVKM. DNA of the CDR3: TGTGCCAGCAGTGAGAGGACAGATACGCAGTATTTT. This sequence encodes CASSERTDTQYF.

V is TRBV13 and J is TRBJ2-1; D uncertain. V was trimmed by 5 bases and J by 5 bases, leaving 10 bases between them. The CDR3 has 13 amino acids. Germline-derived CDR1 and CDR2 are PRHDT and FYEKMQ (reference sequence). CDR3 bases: TGTGCCAGCAGCCCCCGCCCCGACAATGAGCAGTTCTTC. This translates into CASSPRPDNEQFF.

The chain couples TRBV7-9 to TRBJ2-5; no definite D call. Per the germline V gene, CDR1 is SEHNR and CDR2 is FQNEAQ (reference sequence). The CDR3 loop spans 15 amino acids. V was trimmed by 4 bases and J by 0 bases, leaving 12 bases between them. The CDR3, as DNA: TGTGCCAGCAGCTCGAAGGGTCAGGACCAAGAGACCCAGTACTTC. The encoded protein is CASSSKGQDQETQYF.

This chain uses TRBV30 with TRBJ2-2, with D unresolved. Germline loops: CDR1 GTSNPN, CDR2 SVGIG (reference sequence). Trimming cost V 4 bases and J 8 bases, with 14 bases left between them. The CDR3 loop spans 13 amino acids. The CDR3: CAWTPTPGGELFF. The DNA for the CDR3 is TGTGCCTGGACACCGACCCCTGGGGGGGAGCTGTTTTTT. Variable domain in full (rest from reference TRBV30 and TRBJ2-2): SQTIHQWPATLVQPVGSPLSLECTVEGTSNPNLYWYRQAAGRGLQLLFYSVGIGQISSEVPQNLSASRPQDRQFILSSKKLLLSDSGFYLCAWTPTPGGELFFGEGSRLTVL.

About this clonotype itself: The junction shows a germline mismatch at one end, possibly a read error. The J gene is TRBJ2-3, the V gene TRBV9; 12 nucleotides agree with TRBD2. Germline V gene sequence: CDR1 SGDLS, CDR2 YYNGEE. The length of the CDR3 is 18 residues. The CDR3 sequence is CANSVSLGLAGTTDTQYF. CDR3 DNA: TGTGCCAACAGCGTCTCCCTTGGACTAGCGGGAACCACAGATACGCAGTATTTT.

The CDR3 loop is CSVEFGVGYEQYF. The DNA for the CDR3 is TGCAGCGTTGAATTTGGGGTTGGCTACGAGCAGTACTTC. The V call is TRBV29-1, the J call TRBJ2-7; D uncertain. CDR1 is SQVTM, CDR2 ANQGSEA, per germline. The CDR3 has 13 amino acids. Trimming stripped 2 bases from V and 3 bases from J, with 11 bases between.

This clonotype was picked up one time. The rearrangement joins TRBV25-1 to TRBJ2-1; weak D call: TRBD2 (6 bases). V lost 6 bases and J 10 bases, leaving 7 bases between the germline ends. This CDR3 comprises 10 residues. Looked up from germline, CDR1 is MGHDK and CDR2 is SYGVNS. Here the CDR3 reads CASRSGEQFF. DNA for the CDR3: TGTGCCAGCAGGAGCGGGGAGCAGTTCTTC.

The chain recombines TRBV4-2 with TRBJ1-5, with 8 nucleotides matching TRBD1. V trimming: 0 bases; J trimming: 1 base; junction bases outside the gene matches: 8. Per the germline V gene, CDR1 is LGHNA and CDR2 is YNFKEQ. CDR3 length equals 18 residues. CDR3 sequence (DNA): TGTGCCAGCAGCCAAGATCGGGCAGGGGGCTTGAGCAATCAGCCCCAGCATTTT. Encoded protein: CASSQDRAGGLSNQPQHF.

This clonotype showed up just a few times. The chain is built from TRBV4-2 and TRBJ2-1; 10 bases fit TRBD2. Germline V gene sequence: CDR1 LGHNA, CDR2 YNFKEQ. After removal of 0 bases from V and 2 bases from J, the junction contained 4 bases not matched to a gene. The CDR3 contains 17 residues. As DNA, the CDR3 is TGTGCCAGCAGCCAAGATCCAGCGGGAGGGCCCTACAATGAGCAGTTCTTC. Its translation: CASSQDPAGGPYNEQFF.

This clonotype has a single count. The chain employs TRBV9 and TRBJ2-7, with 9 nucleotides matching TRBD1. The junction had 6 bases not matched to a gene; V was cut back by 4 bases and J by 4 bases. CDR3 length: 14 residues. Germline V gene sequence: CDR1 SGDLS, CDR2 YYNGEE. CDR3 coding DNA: TGTGCCAGCAGCCCGAAGACAGGGGGTTACGAGCAGTACTTC. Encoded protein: CASSPKTGGYEQYF. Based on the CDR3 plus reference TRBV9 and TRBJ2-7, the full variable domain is DSGVTQTPKHLITATGQRVTLRCSPRSGDLSVYWYQQSLDQGLQFLIQYYNGEERAKGNILERFSAQQFPDLHSELNLSSLELGDSALYFCASSPKTGGYEQYFGPGTRLTVT.

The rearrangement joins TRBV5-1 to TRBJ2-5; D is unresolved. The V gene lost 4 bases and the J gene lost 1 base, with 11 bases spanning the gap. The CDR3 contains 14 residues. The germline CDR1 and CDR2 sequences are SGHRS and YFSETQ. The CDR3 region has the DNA TGCGCCAGCAGCCAGAACCGGGCCCAAGAGACCCAGTACTTC. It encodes CASSQNRAQETQYF.

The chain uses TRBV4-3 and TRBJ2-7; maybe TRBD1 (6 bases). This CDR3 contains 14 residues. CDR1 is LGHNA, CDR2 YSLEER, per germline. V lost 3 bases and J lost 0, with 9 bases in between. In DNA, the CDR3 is TGCGCCAGCAGCCAGATCAGGGGCTCCTACGAGCAGTACTTC. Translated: CASSQIRGSYEQYF.

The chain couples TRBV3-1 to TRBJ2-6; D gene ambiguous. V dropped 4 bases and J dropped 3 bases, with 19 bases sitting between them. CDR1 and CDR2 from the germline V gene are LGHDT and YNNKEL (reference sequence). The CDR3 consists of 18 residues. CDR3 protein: CASSPGDLEAFGANVLTF. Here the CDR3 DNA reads TGTGCCAGCAGCCCAGGTGACCTAGAGGCGTTTGGGGCCAACGTCCTGACTTTC.

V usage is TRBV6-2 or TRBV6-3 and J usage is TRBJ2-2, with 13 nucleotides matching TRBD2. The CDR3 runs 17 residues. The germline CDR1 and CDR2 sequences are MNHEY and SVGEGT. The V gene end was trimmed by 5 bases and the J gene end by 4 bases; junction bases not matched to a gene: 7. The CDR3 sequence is CASSPGLAGALTGELFF. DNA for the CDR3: TGTGCCAGCAGTCCAGGACTAGCGGGAGCCCTCACCGGGGAGCTGTTTTTT.

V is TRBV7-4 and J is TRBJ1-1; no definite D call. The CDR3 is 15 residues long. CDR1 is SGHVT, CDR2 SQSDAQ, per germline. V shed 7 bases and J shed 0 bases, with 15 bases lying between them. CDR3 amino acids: CASTHQTEMNTEAFF. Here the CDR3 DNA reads TGTGCCAGCACCCATCAAACAGAGATGAACACTGAAGCTTTCTTT.

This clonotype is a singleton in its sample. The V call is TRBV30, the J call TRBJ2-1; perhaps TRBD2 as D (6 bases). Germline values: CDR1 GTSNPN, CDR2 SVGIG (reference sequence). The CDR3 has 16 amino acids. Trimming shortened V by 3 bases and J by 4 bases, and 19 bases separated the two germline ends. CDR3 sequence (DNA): TGTGCCTGGAGAGCCTTCGGGAGCCCCCCTTACAATGAGCAGTTCTTC. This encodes CAWRAFGSPPYNEQFF.

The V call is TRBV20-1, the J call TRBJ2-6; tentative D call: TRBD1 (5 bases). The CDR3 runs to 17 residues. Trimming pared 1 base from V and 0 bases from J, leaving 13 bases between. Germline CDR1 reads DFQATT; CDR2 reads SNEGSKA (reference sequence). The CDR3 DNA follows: TGCAGTGCTAGAGTCCCGGACAAAAACTCTGGGGCCAACGTCCTGACTTTC. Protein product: CSARVPDKNSGANVLTF.

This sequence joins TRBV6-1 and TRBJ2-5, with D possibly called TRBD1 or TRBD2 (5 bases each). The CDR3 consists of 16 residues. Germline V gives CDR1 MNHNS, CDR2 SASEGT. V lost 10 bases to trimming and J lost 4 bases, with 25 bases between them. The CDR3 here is CAIKGLLMGEGETQYF. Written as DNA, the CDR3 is TGTGCCATCAAGGGGCTACTCATGGGCGAGGGAGAGACCCAGTACTTC.

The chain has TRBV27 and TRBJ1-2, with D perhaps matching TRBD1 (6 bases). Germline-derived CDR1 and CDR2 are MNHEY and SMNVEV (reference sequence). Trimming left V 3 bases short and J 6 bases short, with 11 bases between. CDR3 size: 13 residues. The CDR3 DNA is TGTGCCAGCAGTTTTCGTCAGGGGAATGGCTACACCTTC. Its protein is CASSFRQGNGYTF.